The source of this TCR beta chain is a study of blood T cell repertoires in COVID-19. Study-wide background: The study drew acute and convalescent COVID-19 samples from the United States, Italy and Spain. Nucleic acid was either cDNA or gDNA, and it came from T cells, B-cell-depleted T cells, or PBMCs.

Germline CDR1 is ENHRY and CDR2 is SYGVKD. The CDR3 is made up of 13 amino acids. Trimming took 4 bases from V and 1 from J, leaving 7 bases between them. Authors' methods: Scientists estimated how many nucleated cells there were by amplifying reference gene primers. Using immunoSEQ multiplex PCR, the repertoire was profiled, and TCRdb retains in-frame clones only, with some absent. V and J calls and clone size follow that table, whereas D and trimming were derived from the DNA. This table holds approximately 170,000 clones, roughly four fifths found once. In regard to this clone: Other DNA sequences in this sample translate to the same CDR3.

This TCR was recovered from a human donor in a cohort sampled during active COVID-19. The specimen sequenced was peripheral blood. This chain uses TRBV10-3 with TRBJ1-1; maybe TRBD1 (5 bases). CDR3 in amino acids: CAISGQGNTEAFF. CDR3 nucleotide sequence: TGTGCCATCAGTGGGCAGGGGAACACTGAAGCTTTCTTT.